This TCR beta chain originates from a study of CD4+ T cells in melanoma. Broader study findings: Neoantigen-specific CD4+ T cells in melanoma reportedly had diverse differentiation states. CD8+ T cell, macrophage and B cell function reportedly correlated with neoantigen-specific CD4+ T cells.

The V segment lost 5 bases and the J segment 8 bases; nucleotides outside the gene matches: 8. From germline, CDR1 is SGHNT and CDR2 YENEEA. This CDR3 has 15 amino acids. The method was immunoSEQ multiplex PCR; TCRdb's version includes in-frame clones alone and lacks a portion of them. The profile shows 12,000 to 15,000 clones, approximately 71% of them singletons. This clone has more than one count but fewer than ten. Its specificity is not known. Sequencing was carried out using cells from a culture (not recorded whether cultured in vitro). This sequence was found in a human donor with melanoma. This chain uses TRBV11-3 with TRBJ2-1, with 11 bases that match TRBD2. The CDR3 sequence: CASSPRLAGRDEQFF. Written as DNA, the CDR3 is TGTGCCAGCAGCCCTAGACTAGCGGGGAGGGATGAGCAGTTCTTC.